This T cell receptor beta chain was observed in a study of blood T cell repertoires in COVID-19. Using immunoSEQ multiplex PCR, the repertoire was profiled, and TCRdb retains in-frame clones only, with some absent. The sample lists tens of thousands of clones; more than 85% were seen once. This CDR3 comprises 16 residues. Looked up from germline, CDR1 is SNHLY and CDR2 is FYNNEI. Trimming cost V 7 bases and J 0 bases; bases outside gene matches: 8. The sequence derives from a human donor with active COVID-19. The donor label of this sample is uncertain. Sequenced material: peripheral blood. V and J are TRBV2 and TRBJ1-1, with 10 bases lining up with TRBD1. CDR3 protein: CASTRDRGGVNTEAFF. DNA of the CDR3: TGTGCCAGCACACGGGACAGGGGAGGGGTGAACACTGAAGCTTTCTTT.